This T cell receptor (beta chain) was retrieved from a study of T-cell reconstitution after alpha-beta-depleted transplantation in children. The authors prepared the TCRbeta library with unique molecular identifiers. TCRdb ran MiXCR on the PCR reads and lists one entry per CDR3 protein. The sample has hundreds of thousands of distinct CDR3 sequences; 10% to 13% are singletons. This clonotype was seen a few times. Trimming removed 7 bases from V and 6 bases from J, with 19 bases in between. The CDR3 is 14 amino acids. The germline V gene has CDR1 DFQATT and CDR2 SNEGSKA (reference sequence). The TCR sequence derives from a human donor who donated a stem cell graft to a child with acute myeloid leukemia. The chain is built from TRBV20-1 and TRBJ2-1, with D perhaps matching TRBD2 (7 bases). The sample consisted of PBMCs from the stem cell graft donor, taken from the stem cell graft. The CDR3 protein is CSGEGGGQGNEQFF. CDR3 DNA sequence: TGCAGTGGCGAAGGCGGGGGCCAGGGCAATGAGCAGTTCTTC.